The 14 T cell receptor beta chains reported below all come from one sample, sequenced in a study of Ad26.COV2.S vaccination and SARS-CoV-2 variants. This table comes from immunoSEQ multiplex PCR, and its TCRdb copy is limited to in-frame clones, with some not included. Of about 350,000 clones in the sample, around 92% were seen once. The material was peripheral blood, obtained after recovery from COVID-19. Receptor source: a human donor who had recovered from COVID-19.

CDR3 sequence: CASSPPVGLSDTQYF. The CDR3 DNA reads as TGTGCCAGCAGCCCCCCGGTTGGTTTGTCAGATACGCAGTATTTT. V usage is TRBV7-9 and J usage is TRBJ2-3; no definite D call. The germline gives CDR1 SEHNR, CDR2 FQNEAQ (reference sequence). CDR3 length: 15 amino acids. The V gene lost 5 bases and the J gene lost 4 bases, with 16 bases spanning the gap.

For this clone: Other DNA sequences in the same sample also yield this CDR3. The V and J genes are TRBV12-3 or TRBV12-4 and TRBJ2-7; TRBD2 might be the D (6 bases). Trimming removed 3 bases from V and 4 bases from J, with 7 bases in between. The CDR3 has 12 residues. Here the CDR3 DNA reads TGTGCCAGCAGTTTGGCGGGGTACGAGCAGTACTTC. It yields the protein CASSLAGYEQYF.

This clone was found a few times. V gene TRBV6-5 combines with J gene TRBJ2-2; D remains ambiguous. The V and J ends lost 8 bases and 5 bases respectively, with 18 bases between them. Germline V gene sequence: CDR1 MNHEY, CDR2 SVGAGI. This CDR3 contains 15 residues. CDR3 protein: CASGTGLHRTGELFF. Here the CDR3 DNA reads TGTGCCAGCGGAACGGGTCTGCACCGAACCGGGGAGCTGTTTTTT.

This clone was counted a single time. The chain couples TRBV2 to TRBJ1-4; 10 bases line up with TRBD1. The CDR3 spans 17 residues. Germline lookup yields CDR1 SNHLY and CDR2 FYNNEI. The ends lost 2 bases at V and 8 bases at J; junction bases unmatched: 11. For the CDR3, the DNA is TGTGCCAGCAGTGAATATGGACAGGGGGTTCTTGAAGAAAAACTGTTTTTT. The encoded protein is CASSEYGQGVLEEKLFF.

This chain uses TRBV10-3 with TRBJ1-2, with 11 bases fitting TRBD1. V trimming: 8 bases; J trimming: 4 bases; junction bases outside the gene matches: 6. The CDR3 covers 14 residues. Germline values: CDR1 ENHRY, CDR2 SYGVKD. CDR3 coding DNA: TGTGCCATCGCAGGACAGGGGGCCGGCTATGGCTACACCTTC. Translation gives CAIAGQGAGYGYTF.

The V and J genes are TRBV7-2 and TRBJ1-2, with D maybe TRBD1 (5 bases). CDR3 length: 15 amino acids. Trimming left V 5 bases short and J 3 bases short, with 16 bases between. Germline CDR1 is SGHTA and CDR2 is FQGNSA. The CDR3 DNA is TGTGCCAGCAGCCCACGATGGGGAGGGGACTATGGCTACACCTTC. Translated: CASSPRWGGDYGYTF.

The chain has TRBV7-9 and TRBJ1-6, with TRBD1 matching 8 bases. This CDR3 is built from 14 residues. Germline loops: CDR1 SEHNR, CDR2 FQNEAQ (reference sequence). V shed 5 bases and J 7 bases; nucleotides not matched to a gene: 4. The CDR3 loop is CASSVQGGNSPLHF. DNA for the CDR3: TGTGCCAGCAGCGTACAGGGGGGGAATTCACCCCTCCACTTT.

The chain uses TRBV2 and TRBJ2-3; TRBD2 aligns across 9 bases. The trim removed 4 bases at V and 3 bases at J, leaving 8 bases unmatched. Germline CDR1 reads SNHLY; CDR2 reads FYNNEI. The CDR3 is 16 residues long. CDR3 sequence reads: CASSADSSGVTDTQYF. As DNA, the CDR3 is TGTGCCAGCAGTGCAGATTCTAGCGGGGTTACAGATACGCAGTATTTT.

The DNA of the CDR3 is TGTGCCAGCATACCCGGGGACAGGGCTTATGGCTACACCTTC. Protein sequence: CASIPGDRAYGYTF. V is TRBV28 and J is TRBJ1-2; TRBD1 matches 9 bases. The V segment lost 7 bases and the J segment 5 bases; nucleotides outside the gene matches: 8. The CDR3 spans 14 residues. CDR1 and CDR2 from the germline V gene are MDHEN and SYDVKM.

The chain uses TRBV25-1 and TRBJ1-1, with 8 bases aligning to TRBD1. This CDR3 spans 15 amino acids. The J segment lost 0 bases and the V segment lost 7 bases, leaving 7 bases of the junction unmatched. Germline V CDR1 and CDR2: MGHDK, SYGVNS. The chain's CDR3 is CASKNTGGMNTEAFF. The DNA for the CDR3 is TGTGCCAGCAAGAATACAGGGGGGATGAACACTGAAGCTTTCTTT.

The chain combines TRBV13 with TRBJ1-2; 9 bases match TRBD1. V lost 0 bases, J lost 6 bases, and 11 bases stayed unmatched. This CDR3 has 17 residues. The germline gives CDR1 PRHDT, CDR2 FYEKMQ (reference sequence). Here the CDR3 reads CASSLGWDREIFDGYTF. CDR3 DNA: TGTGCCAGCAGCTTAGGATGGGACAGGGAGATTTTTGATGGCTACACCTTC.

The J gene is TRBJ1-4, the V gene TRBV5-1, with D perhaps TRBD1 (5 bases). CDR3 length: 15 amino acids. The germline V gene has CDR1 SGHRS and CDR2 YFSETQ. Deletions cut 3 bases from V and 5 bases from J, with 14 bases between. This CDR3 reads CASSSSGKGNEKLFF. In DNA, the CDR3 is TGCGCCAGCAGCTCCTCAGGGAAAGGGAATGAAAAACTGTTTTTT. Complete variable domain (other parts from reference TRBV5-1 and TRBJ1-4): KAGVTQTPRYLIKTRGQQVTLSCSPISGHRSVSWYQQTPGQGLQFLFEYFSETQRNKGNFPGRFSGRQFSNSRSEMNVSTLELGDSALYLCASSSSGKGNEKLFFGSGTQLSVL.

The V call is TRBV5-5, the J call TRBJ2-3, with TRBD1 matching 10 bases. This CDR3 spans 14 amino acids. The germline V gene encodes CDR1 SGHKS and CDR2 YYEKEE (reference sequence). Germline trimming cut 4 bases from V and 2 bases from J; bases unmatched to any gene: 1. CDR3 sequence reads: CASSGTGVTDTQYF. The CDR3 region has the DNA TGTGCCAGCAGCGGGACAGGGGTCACAGATACGCAGTATTTT.

The V and J genes are TRBV12-5 and TRBJ2-6; perhaps TRBD2 as D (5 bases). Trimming took off 1 base at V and 2 bases at J, with 15 bases between the two ends. The CDR3 consists of 18 residues. Per the germline V gene, CDR1 is LGHNT and CDR2 is FRNRAP. The CDR3 sequence: CASGLGRTIGAGANVLTF. DNA of the CDR3: TGTGCTAGTGGTTTGGGTCGGACGATCGGGGCTGGGGCCAACGTCCTGACTTTC.